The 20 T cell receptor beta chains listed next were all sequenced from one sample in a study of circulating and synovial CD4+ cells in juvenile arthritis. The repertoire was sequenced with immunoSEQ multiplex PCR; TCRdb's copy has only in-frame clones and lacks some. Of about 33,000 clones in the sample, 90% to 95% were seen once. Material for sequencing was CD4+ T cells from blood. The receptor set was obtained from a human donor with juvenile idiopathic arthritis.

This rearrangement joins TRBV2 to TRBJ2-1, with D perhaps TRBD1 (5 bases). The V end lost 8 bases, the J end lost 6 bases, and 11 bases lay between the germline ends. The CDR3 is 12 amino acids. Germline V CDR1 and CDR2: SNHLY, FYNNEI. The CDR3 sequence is CASDKGVNEQFF. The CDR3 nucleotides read TGTGCCAGCGATAAAGGGGTCAATGAGCAGTTCTTC.

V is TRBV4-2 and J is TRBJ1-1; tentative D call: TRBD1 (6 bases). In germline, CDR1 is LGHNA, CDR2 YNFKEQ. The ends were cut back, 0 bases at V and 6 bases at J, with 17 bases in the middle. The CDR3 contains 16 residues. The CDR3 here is CASSQEGTGTQPEAFF. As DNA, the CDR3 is TGTGCCAGCAGCCAAGAGGGAACAGGGACCCAACCTGAAGCTTTCTTT.

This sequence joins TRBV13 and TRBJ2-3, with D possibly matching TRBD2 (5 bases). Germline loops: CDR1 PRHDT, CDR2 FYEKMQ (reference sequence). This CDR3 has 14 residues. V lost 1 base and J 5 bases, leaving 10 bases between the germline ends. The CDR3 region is CASSLALAGDTQYF. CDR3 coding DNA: TGTGCCAGCAGCTTAGCTCTGGCGGGAGATACGCAGTATTTT. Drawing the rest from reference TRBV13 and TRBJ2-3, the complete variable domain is AAGVIQSPRHLIKEKRETATLKCYPIPRHDTVYWYQQGPGQDPQFLISFYEKMQSDKGSIPDRFSAQQFSDYHSELNMSSLELGDSALYFCASSLALAGDTQYFGPGTRLTVL.

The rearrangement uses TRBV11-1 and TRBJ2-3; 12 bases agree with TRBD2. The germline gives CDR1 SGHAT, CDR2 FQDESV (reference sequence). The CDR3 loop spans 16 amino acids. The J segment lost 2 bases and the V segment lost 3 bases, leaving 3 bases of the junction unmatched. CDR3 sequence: CASSFRTSGVTDTQYF. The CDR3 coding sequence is TGTGCCAGCAGCTTCCGGACTAGCGGGGTCACAGATACGCAGTATTTT.

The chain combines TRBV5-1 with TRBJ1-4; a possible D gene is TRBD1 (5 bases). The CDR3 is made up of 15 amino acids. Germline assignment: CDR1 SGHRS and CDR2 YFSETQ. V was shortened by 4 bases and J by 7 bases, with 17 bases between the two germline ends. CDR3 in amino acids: CASSALRGSSEKLFF. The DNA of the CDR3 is TGCGCCAGCAGCGCCCTCCGGGGGAGCAGTGAAAAACTGTTTTTT.

In DNA form, the CDR3 reads TGTGCCAGTAGTATACTGCTAGCGGGATGGGGGGCCAAAAACATTCAGTACTTC. It codes for CASSILLAGWGAKNIQYF. The chain links TRBV19 to TRBJ2-4; 9 nucleotides align to TRBD2. V was pared by 2 bases and J by 1 base, with 9 bases of the junction left unmatched. CDR3 length equals 18 residues. The germline gives CDR1 LNHDA, CDR2 SQIVND (reference sequence).

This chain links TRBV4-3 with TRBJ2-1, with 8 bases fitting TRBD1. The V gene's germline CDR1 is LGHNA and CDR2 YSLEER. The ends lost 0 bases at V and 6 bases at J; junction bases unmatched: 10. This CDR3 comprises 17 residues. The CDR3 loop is CASSQDSGQGRFNEQFF. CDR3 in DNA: TGCGCCAGCAGCCAAGATTCTGGACAGGGAAGGTTCAATGAGCAGTTCTTC.

CDR3 protein: CAISAGDSNNEKLFF. Written as DNA, the CDR3 is TGTGCCATCAGTGCGGGAGACAGTAATAATGAAAAACTGTTTTTT. The chain combines TRBV10-3 with TRBJ1-4, with TRBD1 as a possible D gene (5 bases). The CDR3 runs 15 residues. V lost 4 bases and J 4 bases, leaving 13 bases between the germline ends. Germline values: CDR1 ENHRY, CDR2 SYGVKD.

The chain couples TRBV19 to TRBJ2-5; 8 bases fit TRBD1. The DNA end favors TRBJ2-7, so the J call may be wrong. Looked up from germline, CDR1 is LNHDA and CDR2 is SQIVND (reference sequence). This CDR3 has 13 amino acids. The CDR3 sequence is CASSTGQGYEQYF. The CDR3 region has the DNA TGTGCCAGTAGTACAGGACAGGGTTACGAGCAGTACTTC.

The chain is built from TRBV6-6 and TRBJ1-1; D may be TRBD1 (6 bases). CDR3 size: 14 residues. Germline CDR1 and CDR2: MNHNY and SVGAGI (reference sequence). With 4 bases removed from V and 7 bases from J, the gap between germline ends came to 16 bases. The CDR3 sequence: CASSSPGDTNEAFF. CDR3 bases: TGTGCCAGCAGTTCCCCCGGGGACACGAATGAAGCTTTCTTT.

This CDR3 reads CASSRVPKIGYTF. The CDR3 DNA is TGTGCCAGCAGTCGCGTTCCGAAGATAGGCTACACCTTC. V gene TRBV6-5 combines with J gene TRBJ1-2; D is uncertain. This CDR3 spans 13 amino acids. From germline, CDR1 is MNHEY and CDR2 SVGAGI. V was pared by 5 bases and J by 8 bases, with 15 bases between.

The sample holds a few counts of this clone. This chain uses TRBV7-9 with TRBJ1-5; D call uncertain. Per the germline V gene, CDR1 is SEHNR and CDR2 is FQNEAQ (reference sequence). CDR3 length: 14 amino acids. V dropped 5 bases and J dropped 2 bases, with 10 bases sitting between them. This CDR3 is CASSPVLGNQPQHF. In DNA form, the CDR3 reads TGTGCCAGCAGCCCGGTACTTGGCAATCAGCCCCAGCATTTT.

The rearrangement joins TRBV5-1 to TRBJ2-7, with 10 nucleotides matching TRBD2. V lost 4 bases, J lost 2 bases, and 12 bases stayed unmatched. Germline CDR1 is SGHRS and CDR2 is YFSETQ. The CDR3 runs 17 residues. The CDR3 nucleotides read TGCGCCAGCAGCCAAGAGCCTAGCGGGGGATTCCCCTACGAGCAGTACTTC. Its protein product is CASSQEPSGGFPYEQYF.

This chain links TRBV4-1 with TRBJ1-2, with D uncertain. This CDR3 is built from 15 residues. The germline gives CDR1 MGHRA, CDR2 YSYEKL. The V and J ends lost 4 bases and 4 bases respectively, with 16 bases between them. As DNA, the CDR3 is TGCGCCAGCAGCCTCGAAACGGGTCCCGTCTATGGCTACACCTTC. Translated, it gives CASSLETGPVYGYTF.

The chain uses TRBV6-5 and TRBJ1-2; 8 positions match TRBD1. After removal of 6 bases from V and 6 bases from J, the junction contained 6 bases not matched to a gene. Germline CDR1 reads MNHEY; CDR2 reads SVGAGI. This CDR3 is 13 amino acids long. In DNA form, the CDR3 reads TGTGCCAGCAGGTCTCAGGGGGCGAATGGCTACACCTTC. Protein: CASRSQGANGYTF.

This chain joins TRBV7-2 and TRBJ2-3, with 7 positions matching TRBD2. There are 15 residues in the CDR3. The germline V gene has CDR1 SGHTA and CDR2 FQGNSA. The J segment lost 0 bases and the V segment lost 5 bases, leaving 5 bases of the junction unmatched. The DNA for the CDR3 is TGTGCCAGCAGCCCATTTAGCGGGAGCACAGATACGCAGTATTTT. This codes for CASSPFSGSTDTQYF.

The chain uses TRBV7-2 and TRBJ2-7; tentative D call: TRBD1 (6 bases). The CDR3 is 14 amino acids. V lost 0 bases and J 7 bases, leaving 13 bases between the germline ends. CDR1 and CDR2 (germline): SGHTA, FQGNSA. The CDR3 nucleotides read TGTGCCAGCAGCTTAGCGCAGGGGTTGGGGGAGCAGTACTTC. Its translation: CASSLAQGLGEQYF.

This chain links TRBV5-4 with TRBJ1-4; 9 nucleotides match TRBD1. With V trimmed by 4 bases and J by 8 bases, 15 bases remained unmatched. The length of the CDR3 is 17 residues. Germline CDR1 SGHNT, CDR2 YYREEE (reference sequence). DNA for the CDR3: TGTGCCAGCAGCCCCGGGACAGGGTCTTCCCTCGCGGAAAAACTGTTTTTT. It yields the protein CASSPGTGSSLAEKLFF.

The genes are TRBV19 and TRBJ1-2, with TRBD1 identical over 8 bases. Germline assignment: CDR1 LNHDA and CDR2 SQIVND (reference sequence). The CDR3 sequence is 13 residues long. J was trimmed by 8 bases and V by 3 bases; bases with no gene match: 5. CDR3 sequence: CASSISDREGYTF. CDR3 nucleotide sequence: TGTGCCAGTAGTATTTCGGACAGGGAAGGCTACACCTTC.

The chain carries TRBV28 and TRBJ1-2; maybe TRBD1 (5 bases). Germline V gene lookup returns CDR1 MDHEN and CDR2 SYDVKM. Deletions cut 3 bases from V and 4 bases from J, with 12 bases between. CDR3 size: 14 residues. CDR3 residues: CASSFGGNGYGYTF. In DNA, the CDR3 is TGTGCCAGCAGTTTCGGGGGGAATGGCTATGGCTACACCTTC.